The entry below gives a single T cell receptor (beta chain) sequence along with its context. Its antigen is not identified. This specimen comes from a study of cytomegalovirus exposure and HLA in healthy donors. Study-wide background: Early released data had 80 million or so unique TCRs, all coming from HLA-typed donors.

Study-wide findings and caveats: Presence/absence analyses treated sequencing depth as roughly uniform across donors. A later analysis linked a missense DCLRE1C variant to TCR beta V- and J-gene trimming.

Unmatched junction bases numbered 2, after V lost 5 bases and J lost 1 base. CDR3 length: 14 amino acids. Germline CDR1 reads LNHDA; CDR2 reads SQIVND (reference sequence). The PCR made use of 60 Vbeta and 13 Jbeta primers. Profiling relied on immunoSEQ multiplex PCR, and the TCRdb table lists in-frame clones only, not all of them. The sample lists approximately 150,000 clones, around 80% occurring once. The sequencing sample was made of PBMCs. The TCR was taken from a woman aged 25 to 45 in good health and CMV-seronegative. The gene calls are TRBV19 and TRBJ1-1; 9 nucleotides line up with TRBD1. The CDR3 protein is CASSVGQGNTEAFF. CDR3 sequence (DNA): TGTGCCAGTAGTGTGGGACAGGGGAACACTGAAGCTTTCTTT.